Below, 4 T cell receptor beta chains from the same sample are listed, as sequenced in a study of blood T cell repertoires in COVID-19. The method was immunoSEQ multiplex PCR; TCRdb's version includes in-frame clones alone and lacks a portion of them. Of 200,000 or so clones in the sample, roughly 87% were seen once. The sequencing input was peripheral blood. The receptors here all came from a man aged 35-49 years with active or convalescent COVID-19.

The chain joins TRBV29-1 to TRBJ1-1; 7 nucleotides line up with TRBD1. Losses at the gene ends were 7 bases for V and 4 bases for J; bases not matched to a gene: 9. This CDR3 is 13 amino acids long. The V gene's germline CDR1 is SQVTM and CDR2 ANQGSEA. The CDR3 coding sequence is TGCAGCGGGGGGACAGTTTACATCACTGAAGCTTTCTTT. Its protein is CSGGTVYITEAFF. The full variable domain, completed using reference TRBV29-1 and TRBJ1-1, is SAVISQKPSRDICQRGTSLTIQCQVDSQVTMMFWYRQQPGQSLTLIATANQGSEATYESGFVIDKFPISRPNLTFSTLTVSNMSPEDSSIYLCSGGTVYITEAFFGQGTRLTVV.

J is TRBJ2-4 and V is TRBV27; maybe TRBD1 (5 bases). Trimming shortened V by 7 bases and J by 7 bases, and 20 bases separated the two germline ends. The germline V gene encodes CDR1 MNHEY and CDR2 SMNVEV (reference sequence). CDR3 length equals 15 residues. The CDR3 nucleotides are TGTGCCAGCATGGATAAGGGGAAGGGTTTTAACATTCAGTACTTC. Encoded protein: CASMDKGKGFNIQYF.

V and J are TRBV19 and TRBJ2-5; 9 nucleotides align to TRBD1. The CDR3 has 16 amino acids. V lost 4 bases to trimming and J lost 4 bases; unmatched junction nucleotides: 10. Germline V gene sequence: CDR1 LNHDA, CDR2 SQIVND (reference sequence). The CDR3 coding sequence is TGTGCCAGTAGTACTCCTGGGACAGGGAGGAGAGAGACCCAGTACTTC. Translated, it gives CASSTPGTGRRETQYF.

This chain joins TRBV24-1 and TRBJ2-1, with TRBD1 identical over 10 bases. Unmatched junction bases numbered 6, after V lost 5 bases and J lost 6 bases. This CDR3 has 15 residues. Per the germline V gene, CDR1 is KGHDR and CDR2 is SFDVKD. The CDR3 is CATSGRDRGINEQFF. The CDR3 coding sequence is TGTGCCACCAGTGGGAGGGACAGGGGCATCAATGAGCAGTTCTTC.